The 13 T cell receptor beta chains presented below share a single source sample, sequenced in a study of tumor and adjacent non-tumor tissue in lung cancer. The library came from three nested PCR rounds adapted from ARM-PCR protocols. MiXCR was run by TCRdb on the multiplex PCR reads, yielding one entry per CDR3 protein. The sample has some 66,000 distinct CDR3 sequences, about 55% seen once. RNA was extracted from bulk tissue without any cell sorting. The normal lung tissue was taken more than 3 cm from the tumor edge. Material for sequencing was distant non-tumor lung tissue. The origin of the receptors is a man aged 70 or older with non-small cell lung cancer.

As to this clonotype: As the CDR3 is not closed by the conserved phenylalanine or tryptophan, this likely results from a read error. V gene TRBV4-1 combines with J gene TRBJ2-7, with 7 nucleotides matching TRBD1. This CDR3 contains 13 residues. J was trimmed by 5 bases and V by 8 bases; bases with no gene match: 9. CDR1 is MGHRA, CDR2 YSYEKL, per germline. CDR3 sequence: CASGLGQEDEQYL. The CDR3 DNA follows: TGCGCCAGCGGCCTTGGACAGGAGGACGAGCAGTACCTC.

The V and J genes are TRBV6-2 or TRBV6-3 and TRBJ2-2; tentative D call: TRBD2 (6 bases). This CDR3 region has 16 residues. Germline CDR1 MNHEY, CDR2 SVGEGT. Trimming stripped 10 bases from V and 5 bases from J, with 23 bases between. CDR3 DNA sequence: TGTGCCAACAACGGAGTAGACTGGGGGGAAACCGGGGAGCTGTTTTTT. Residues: CANNGVDWGETGELFF.

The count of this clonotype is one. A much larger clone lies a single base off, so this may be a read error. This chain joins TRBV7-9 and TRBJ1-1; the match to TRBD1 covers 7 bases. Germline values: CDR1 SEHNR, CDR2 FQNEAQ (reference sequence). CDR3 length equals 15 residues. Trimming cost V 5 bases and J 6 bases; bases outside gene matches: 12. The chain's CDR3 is CASSPHRGSSSEAFF. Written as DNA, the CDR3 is TGTGCCAGCAGCCCTCACAGGGGTTCGTCTTCTGAAGCTTTCTTT.

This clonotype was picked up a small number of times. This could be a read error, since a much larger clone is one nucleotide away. The CDR3 DNA sequence: TGTGCCAGTTTACCGGGAGAATGCCCATCCCCGGCTCAGCCCCAGCATTTT. Protein: CASLPGECPSPAQPQHF. This chain uses TRBV19 with TRBJ1-5, with D hard to call. The CDR3 totals 17 residues. V lost 8 bases, J lost 6 bases, and 26 bases lay in between. The germline V gene encodes CDR1 LNHDA and CDR2 SQIVND (reference sequence).

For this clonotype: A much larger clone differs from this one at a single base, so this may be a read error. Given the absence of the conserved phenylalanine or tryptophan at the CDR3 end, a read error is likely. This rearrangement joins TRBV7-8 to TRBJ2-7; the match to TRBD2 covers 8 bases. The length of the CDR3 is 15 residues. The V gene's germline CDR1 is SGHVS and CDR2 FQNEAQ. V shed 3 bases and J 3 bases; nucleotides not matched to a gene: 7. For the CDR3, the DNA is TGTGCCAGCAGCTTCCCAGCGGGGGCTCTCTACGAGCAGTACTCC. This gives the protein CASSFPAGALYEQYS.

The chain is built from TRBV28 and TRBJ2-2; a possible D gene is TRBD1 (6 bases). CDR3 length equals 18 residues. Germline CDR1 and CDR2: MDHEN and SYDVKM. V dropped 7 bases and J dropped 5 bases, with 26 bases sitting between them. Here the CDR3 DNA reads TGTGCCAGCACTTTCGCGTCGGCTCTTCAGGGGTCAACCGGGGAGCTGTTTTTT. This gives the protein CASTFASALQGSTGELFF. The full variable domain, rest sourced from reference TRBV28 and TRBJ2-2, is DVKVTQSSRYLVKRTGEKVFLECVQDMDHENMFWYRQDPGLGLRLIYFSYDVKMKEKGDIPEGYSVSREKKERFSLILESASTNQTSMYLCASTFASALQGSTGELFFGEGSRLTVL.

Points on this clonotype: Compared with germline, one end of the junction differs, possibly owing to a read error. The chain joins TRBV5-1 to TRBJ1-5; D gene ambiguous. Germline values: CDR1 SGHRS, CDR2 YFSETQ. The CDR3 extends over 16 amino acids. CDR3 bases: TGCGCCAGCAGCTTGGAAGGAGGAGGGAGCAATCAGCCCCGGCATTTT. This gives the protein CASSLEGGGSNQPRHF.

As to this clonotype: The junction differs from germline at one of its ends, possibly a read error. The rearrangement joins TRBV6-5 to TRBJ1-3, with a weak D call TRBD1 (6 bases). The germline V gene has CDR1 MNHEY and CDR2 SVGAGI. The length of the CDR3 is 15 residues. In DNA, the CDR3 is TGTGCCAGCAGTCACAAGACAGGCTCTGGAAATACCATATATTTT. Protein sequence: CASSHKTGSGNTIYF.

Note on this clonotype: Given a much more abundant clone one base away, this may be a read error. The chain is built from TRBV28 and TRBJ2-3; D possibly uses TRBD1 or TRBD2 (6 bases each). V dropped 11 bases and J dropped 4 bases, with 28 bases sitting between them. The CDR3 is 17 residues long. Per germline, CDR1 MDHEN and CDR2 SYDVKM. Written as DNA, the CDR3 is TGTGCCGGCTCTCCCGGGACTCCGGGCAACAGGGCAGATACGCAGTATTTT. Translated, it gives CAGSPGTPGNRADTQYF.

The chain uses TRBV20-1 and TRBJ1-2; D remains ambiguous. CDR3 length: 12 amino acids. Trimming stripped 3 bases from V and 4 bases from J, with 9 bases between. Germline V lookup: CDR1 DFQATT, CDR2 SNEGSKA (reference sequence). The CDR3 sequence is CSASDNAYGYTF. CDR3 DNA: TGCAGTGCTAGTGATAACGCCTATGGCTACACCTTC.

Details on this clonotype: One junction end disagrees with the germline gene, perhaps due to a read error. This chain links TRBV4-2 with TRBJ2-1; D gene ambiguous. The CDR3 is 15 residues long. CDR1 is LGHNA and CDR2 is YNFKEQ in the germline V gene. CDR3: CVSSQESRSYNEQFF. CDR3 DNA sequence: TGTGTCAGCAGCCAAGAGTCTCGGTCCTACAATGAGCAGTTCTTC.

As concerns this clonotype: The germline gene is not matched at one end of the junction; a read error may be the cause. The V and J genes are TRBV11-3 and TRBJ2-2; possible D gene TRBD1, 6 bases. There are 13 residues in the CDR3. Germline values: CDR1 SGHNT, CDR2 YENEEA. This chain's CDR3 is CATSTGDTGELYF. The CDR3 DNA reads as TGTGCCACTTCAACCGGGGACACCGGGGAGCTGTATTTT.

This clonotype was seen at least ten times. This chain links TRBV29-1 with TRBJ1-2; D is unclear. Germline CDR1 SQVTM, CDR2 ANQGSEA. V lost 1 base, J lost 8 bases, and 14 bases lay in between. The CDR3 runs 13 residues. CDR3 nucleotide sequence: TGCAGCGTTGAAGGGGGTCGCCCGTGGGGCTACACCTTC. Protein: CSVEGGRPWGYTF.